Below, 18 T cell receptor beta chains from the same sample are listed, as sequenced in a study of blood T cell repertoires in COVID-19. The table came from immunoSEQ multiplex PCR; TCRdb's copy has only in-frame clones and leaves some out. The sample consists of about 42,000 clones, almost 90% of them appearing once. The sample consisted of peripheral blood. The origin of the receptors is a man in his forties or fifties with active COVID-19.

This chain connects TRBV29-1 to TRBJ1-1; perhaps TRBD1 as D (6 bases). V was cut by 0 bases and J by 12 bases, with 17 bases left in between. Germline V lookup: CDR1 SQVTM, CDR2 ANQGSEA. This CDR3 has 13 residues. CDR3 DNA sequence: TGCAGCGTTGAAGAAGGCGCAGGGGATCCCCCTTTCTTT. This codes for CSVEEGAGDPPFF. Using reference TRBV29-1 and TRBJ1-1 for the parts outside the CDR3, the full variable domain is SAVISQKPSRDICQRGTSLTIQCQVDSQVTMMFWYRQQPGQSLTLIATANQGSEATYESGFVIDKFPISRPNLTFSTLTVSNMSPEDSSIYLCSVEEGAGDPPFFGQGTRLTVV.

The chain uses TRBV24-1 and TRBJ2-2; TRBD1 matches at 9 bases. CDR1 is KGHDR and CDR2 is SFDVKD in the germline V gene. The trim removed 5 bases at V and 12 bases at J, leaving 3 bases unmatched. The CDR3 contains 12 residues. The CDR3 sequence: CATSVGTGKLFF. The DNA for the CDR3 is TGTGCCACCAGTGTAGGGACAGGGAAGCTGTTTTTT.

The chain combines TRBV18 with TRBJ1-2, with D perhaps matching TRBD1 (5 bases). Deletions cut 3 bases from V and 0 bases from J, with 17 bases between. Germline assignment: CDR1 KGHSH and CDR2 LQKENI. This CDR3 has 17 amino acids. Written as DNA, the CDR3 is TGTGCCAGCTCACCGACAAACACAGGAATCTCTAACTATGGCTACACCTTC. Its translation is CASSPTNTGISNYGYTF.

The chain couples TRBV6-1 to TRBJ1-6; D unclear. The germline V gene encodes CDR1 MNHNS and CDR2 SASEGT. This CDR3 is built from 16 residues. V was pared by 2 bases and J by 3 bases, with 11 bases between. CDR3 DNA: TGTGCCAGCAGTGAACAGCGACCTAGCTATAATTCACCCCTCCACTTT. It is translated as CASSEQRPSYNSPLHF.

V and J are TRBV27 and TRBJ2-4; possibly TRBD2 for D (5 bases). The CDR3 contains 16 residues. Trimming shortened V by 5 bases and J by 1 base, and 15 bases separated the two germline ends. Germline V gives CDR1 MNHEY, CDR2 SMNVEV (reference sequence). The CDR3 bases are TGTGCCAGCAGTGTACTGTGGGGAGTGGCCAAAAACATTCAGTACTTC. This translates into CASSVLWGVAKNIQYF.

This chain joins TRBV28 and TRBJ1-1; TRBD1 is a possible D gene (6 bases). The length of the CDR3 is 14 residues. The germline V gene encodes CDR1 MDHEN and CDR2 SYDVKM. V shed 3 bases and J shed 1 base, with 9 bases lying between them. This CDR3 is CASSLGHWNTEAFF. The CDR3 bases are TGTGCCAGCAGTTTGGGACACTGGAACACTGAAGCTTTCTTT.

This sequence joins TRBV7-2 and TRBJ1-1; 7 bases map to TRBD1. CDR3 length equals 15 residues. J was trimmed by 1 base and V by 2 bases; bases with no gene match: 4. Per the germline V gene, CDR1 is SGHTA and CDR2 is FQGNSA. This CDR3 is CASSLTGTANTEAFF. The DNA of the CDR3 is TGTGCCAGCAGCTTAACTGGGACAGCGAACACTGAAGCTTTCTTT.

This chain joins TRBV12-3 or TRBV12-4 and TRBJ1-2; 9 nucleotides line up with TRBD1. V was pared by 3 bases and J by 7 bases, with 3 bases of the junction left unmatched. This CDR3 has 13 amino acids. The CDR3 reads CASSLGQGFGYTF. The CDR3 region has the DNA TGTGCCAGCAGTTTGGGACAGGGCTTTGGCTACACCTTC.

The J gene is TRBJ2-5, the V gene TRBV6-5; D not certain. V dropped 0 bases and J dropped 5 bases, with 10 bases sitting between them. Germline V gene data show CDR1 as MNHEY and CDR2 as SVGAGI. The CDR3 consists of 14 residues. The DNA for the CDR3 is TGTGCCAGCAGTTACTCGAGGAGTCGGGAGACCCAGTACTTC. It specifies CASSYSRSRETQYF.

The chain is built from TRBV6-2 or TRBV6-3 and TRBJ2-3, with 9 bases lining up with TRBD1. Looked up from germline, CDR1 is MNHEY and CDR2 is SVGEGT. V trimming: 6 bases; J trimming: 3 bases; junction bases outside the gene matches: 7. The CDR3 extends over 15 amino acids. The CDR3 region has the DNA TGTGCCAGCAGCTCCGGGACAGGGAGTACAGATACGCAGTATTTT. The encoded protein is CASSSGTGSTDTQYF.

The rearrangement links TRBV4-1 to TRBJ2-5; 8 bases fit TRBD2. CDR1 and CDR2 from the germline V gene are MGHRA and YSYEKL. The CDR3 loop spans 15 amino acids. V shed 4 bases, J shed 2 bases, and the junction held 6 bases outside the gene matches. This CDR3 is CASSPIAGPQETQYF. The CDR3 DNA sequence: TGCGCCAGCAGCCCTATAGCGGGGCCTCAAGAGACCCAGTACTTC.

The rearrangement uses TRBV6-2 or TRBV6-3 and TRBJ2-2, with TRBD1 identical over 12 bases. The CDR3 has 15 residues. V lost 4 bases, J lost 6 bases, and 3 bases stayed unmatched. Germline CDR1 is MNHEY and CDR2 is SVGEGT. CDR3 sequence reads: CASSSGTGGPGELFF. CDR3 bases: TGTGCCAGCAGTTCGGGGACAGGGGGCCCCGGGGAGCTGTTTTTT.

The rearrangement links TRBV14 to TRBJ2-1, with D possibly TRBD2 on 6 matching bases. Germline loops: CDR1 SGHDN, CDR2 FVKESK. CDR3 length: 13 amino acids. V lost 3 bases, J lost 12 bases, and 15 bases lay in between. The CDR3 nucleotides read TGTGCCAGCAGCCAGTCCGGGACTCAGCGGCAGTTCTTC. Amino acid sequence: CASSQSGTQRQFF.

The V call is TRBV4-3, the J call TRBJ2-2; 13 bases agree with TRBD2. Germline V gene sequence: CDR1 LGHNA, CDR2 YSLEER. The CDR3 has 18 residues. The junction had 6 bases not matched to a gene; V was cut back by 4 bases and J by 1 base. CDR3 nucleotide sequence: TGCGCCAGCAGCCGGAGACTAGCGGGGGGCTTGAACACCGGGGAGCTGTTTTTT. Translation gives CASSRRLAGGLNTGELFF.

Remarks on this clone: An end of the junction differs from the germline gene, which may be a read error. The V gene is TRBV6-1, the J gene TRBJ1-1; D gene ambiguous. The CDR3 runs to 13 residues. CDR1 MNHNS and CDR2 SASEGT come from the germline V gene. CDR3 nucleotides: TGTGCCAGCAGTGAATCCTCCAACAGTGAAGCTTTCTTT. Translating it yields CASSESSNSEAFF.

The gene calls are TRBV6-5 and TRBJ2-1, with TRBD2 as a possible D gene (6 bases). The CDR3 contains 14 residues. Germline CDR1 is MNHEY and CDR2 is SVGAGI. Trimming removed 7 bases at V and 7 bases at J, with 17 bases between. CDR3 loop: CASIKRHGGNEQFF. The CDR3 DNA sequence: TGTGCCAGCATCAAGAGACACGGGGGTAATGAGCAGTTCTTC.

The CDR3 coding sequence is TGTGCCAGCAGCAATACAGGGTTGGATACGCAGTATTTT. Amino acid sequence: CASSNTGLDTQYF. The chain has TRBV9 and TRBJ2-3, with a weak D call TRBD1 (6 bases). The CDR3 runs 13 residues. Germline CDR1 reads SGDLS; CDR2 reads YYNGEE. V was shortened by 4 bases and J by 6 bases, with 12 bases between the two germline ends.

This clone has just a few counts. This sequence joins TRBV27 and TRBJ2-7; the D gene is possibly TRBD2 (5 bases). The CDR3 runs to 13 residues. The V end was cut by 2 bases, the J end by 6 bases, with 11 bases between. The germline gives CDR1 MNHEY, CDR2 SMNVEV (reference sequence). The chain's CDR3 is CASSLPGKVEQYF. The CDR3, as DNA: TGTGCCAGCAGTTTACCGGGGAAAGTCGAGCAGTACTTC.